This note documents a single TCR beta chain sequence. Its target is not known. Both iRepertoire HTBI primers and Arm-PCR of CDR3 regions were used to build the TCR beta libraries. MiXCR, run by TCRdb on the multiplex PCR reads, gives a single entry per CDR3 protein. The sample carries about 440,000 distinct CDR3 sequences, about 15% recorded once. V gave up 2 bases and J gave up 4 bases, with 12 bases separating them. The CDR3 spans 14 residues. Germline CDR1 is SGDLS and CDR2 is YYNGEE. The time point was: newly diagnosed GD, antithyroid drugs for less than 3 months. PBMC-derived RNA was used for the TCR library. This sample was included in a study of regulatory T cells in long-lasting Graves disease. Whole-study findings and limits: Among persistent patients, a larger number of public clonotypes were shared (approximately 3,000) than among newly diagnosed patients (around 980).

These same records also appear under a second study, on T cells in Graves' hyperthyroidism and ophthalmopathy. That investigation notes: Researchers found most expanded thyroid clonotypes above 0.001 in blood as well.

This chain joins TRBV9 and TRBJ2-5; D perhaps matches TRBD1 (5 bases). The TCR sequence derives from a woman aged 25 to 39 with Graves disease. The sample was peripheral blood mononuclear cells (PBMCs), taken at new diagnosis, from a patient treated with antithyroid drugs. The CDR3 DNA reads TGTGCCAGCAGCGTCGGTCAGGGCCGAGAGACCCAGTACTTC. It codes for CASSVGQGRETQYF.